Each of the 25 T cell receptor beta chains below was sequenced from the same sample in a study of cytomegalovirus exposure and HLA in healthy donors. Here immunoSEQ multiplex PCR was the method, and the copy in TCRdb shows in-frame clones only, minus some. This table has 120,000 to 150,000 clones, approximately 86% appearing once. Sequences were obtained from PBMCs. The receptors here all came from a man aged 18 to 29 in good health and CMV-seropositive.

The CDR3 loop reads CASSVEGLAGRNEQFF. The CDR3 DNA reads as TGTGCCAGCAGCGTAGAGGGTCTAGCGGGAAGGAATGAGCAGTTCTTC. This chain connects TRBV9 to TRBJ2-1; 9 nucleotides line up with TRBD2. V trimming: 0 bases; J trimming: 7 bases; junction bases outside the gene matches: 8. The CDR3 contains 16 residues. CDR1 SGDLS and CDR2 YYNGEE come from the germline V gene.

This chain connects TRBV11-3 to TRBJ2-3; D is unclear. V was clipped by 7 bases and J by 1 base, with 9 bases between them. Germline-derived CDR1 and CDR2 are SGHNT and YENEEA. The CDR3 spans 13 residues. CDR3 protein: CASTHTGTDTQYF. The CDR3 DNA sequence: TGTGCCAGCACCCATACTGGCACAGATACGCAGTATTTT.

The J gene is TRBJ2-1, the V gene TRBV7-6, with 9 bases matching TRBD1. V shed 6 bases, J shed 4 bases, and the junction held 4 bases outside the gene matches. Per germline, CDR1 SGHVS and CDR2 FNYEAQ. The CDR3 is made up of 14 amino acids. CDR3 in DNA: TGTGCCAGCAGACCCGGGACAGGGTACAATGAGCAGTTCTTC. Translating gives CASRPGTGYNEQFF.

The chain combines TRBV9 with TRBJ2-7; TRBD2 is a possible D gene (7 bases). The CDR3 length is 16 residues. Germline CDR1 is SGDLS and CDR2 is YYNGEE. V lost 0 bases and J 3 bases, leaving 16 bases between the germline ends. The DNA for the CDR3 is TGTGCCAGCAGCGTAGTCGGGGGGCGGAATCGCTACGAGCAGTACTTC. This codes for CASSVVGGRNRYEQYF.

The CDR3: CASSLGASGSTDTQYF. The CDR3 nucleotides are TGTGCCAGCAGCTTGGGGGCTAGCGGGAGTACAGATACGCAGTATTTT. The rearrangement joins TRBV5-6 to TRBJ2-3; TRBD2 matches 10 bases. This CDR3 comprises 16 residues. Germline V gene lookup returns CDR1 SGHDT and CDR2 YYEEEE. Unmatched junction bases numbered 4, after V lost 0 bases and J lost 3 bases.

This chain links TRBV5-6 with TRBJ1-1, with 7 bases matching TRBD1. J was trimmed by 0 bases and V by 6 bases; bases with no gene match: 11. The CDR3 spans 16 residues. CDR1 and CDR2 (germline): SGHDT, YYEEEE. CDR3: CASTLGAGGMNTEAFF. The DNA for the CDR3 is TGTGCCAGCACCTTAGGCGCAGGGGGAATGAACACTGAAGCTTTCTTT.

The rearrangement joins TRBV6-1 to TRBJ1-5, with 10 bases fitting TRBD1. This CDR3 spans 17 amino acids. CDR1 is MNHNS and CDR2 is SASEGT in the germline V gene. The V segment lost 4 bases and the J segment 0 bases; nucleotides outside the gene matches: 6. The CDR3 region is CASSARTGGDSNQPQHF. DNA for the CDR3: TGTGCCAGCAGTGCCCGGACAGGGGGGGATAGCAATCAGCCCCAGCATTTT.

This rearrangement joins TRBV1 to TRBJ2-7; TRBD2 is the table's D call, not checked against the DNA. TRBV1 is tagged as a pseudogene. The CDR3 runs to 17 residues. The CDR3 bases are TGCACCAGCAGCCACCCTCCGGCGGCAACAAGCTCCTACGAGCAGTACTTC. Translated: CTSSHPPAATSSYEQYF.

The chain carries TRBV5-6 and TRBJ2-3; TRBD2 matches at 7 bases. With V trimmed by 4 bases and J by 6 bases, 2 bases remained unmatched. CDR3 length equals 12 residues. The germline CDR1 and CDR2 sequences are SGHDT and YYEEEE. CDR3 sequence: CASSLSGDTQYF. As DNA, the CDR3 is TGTGCCAGCAGCCTTAGCGGGGATACGCAGTATTTT.

This chain uses TRBV4-2 with TRBJ2-1; 12 nucleotides match TRBD2. J gave up 8 bases and V 0 bases, and 5 bases lay outside the gene matches. Germline lookup yields CDR1 LGHNA and CDR2 YNFKEQ. The CDR3 loop spans 16 amino acids. In DNA form, the CDR3 reads TGTGCCAGCAGCCAAGAGACTAGCGGGAGTTGGGATGAGCAGTTCTTC. Residues: CASSQETSGSWDEQFF.

The chain links TRBV13 to TRBJ2-2; possibly TRBD1 for D (5 bases). The CDR3 is 14 amino acids. The germline CDR1 and CDR2 sequences are PRHDT and FYEKMQ (reference sequence). V gave up 4 bases and J gave up 0 bases, with 6 bases separating them. The CDR3 region has the DNA TGTGCCAGCAGCTCGACAGCGAACACCGGGGAGCTGTTTTTT. Protein sequence: CASSSTANTGELFF.

This clone was observed once. J is TRBJ2-3 and V is TRBV15; 11 positions agree with TRBD2. The CDR3 loop spans 16 amino acids. From germline, CDR1 is LNHNV and CDR2 YYDKDF (reference sequence). V lost 4 bases to trimming and J lost 6 bases; unmatched junction nucleotides: 9. CDR3 loop: CATSTLAGAPRDTQYF. CDR3 nucleotide sequence: TGTGCCACCAGCACACTAGCGGGAGCGCCCCGGGATACGCAGTATTTT.

The chain links TRBV27 to TRBJ2-7; no clear D gene. V dropped 3 bases and J dropped 2 bases, with 11 bases sitting between them. Looked up from germline, CDR1 is MNHEY and CDR2 is SMNVEV (reference sequence). The CDR3 length is 14 residues. The chain's CDR3 is CASSFRYSTYEQYF. The CDR3 DNA reads TGTGCCAGCAGTTTTCGGTACAGCACCTACGAGCAGTACTTC.

The V and J genes are TRBV10-3 and TRBJ1-5; 9 bases are shared with TRBD1. There are 16 residues in the CDR3. V shed 6 bases, J shed 5 bases, and the junction held 11 bases outside the gene matches. Looked up from germline, CDR1 is ENHRY and CDR2 is SYGVKD. CDR3 sequence (DNA): TGTGCCATCAGAGGGGACACCGGGACAGGGTATCAGCCCCAGCATTTT. Translation: CAIRGDTGTGYQPQHF.

As to this clone: Other DNA sequences of this sample code for an identical CDR3. The rearrangement uses TRBV18 and TRBJ1-2; 8 bases fit TRBD1. The J segment lost 4 bases and the V segment lost 3 bases, leaving 1 base of the junction unmatched. The CDR3 length is 13 residues. Looked up from germline, CDR1 is KGHSH and CDR2 is LQKENI. This CDR3 reads CASSPGTGYGYTF. The CDR3 DNA sequence: TGTGCCAGCTCACCTGGGACAGGCTATGGCTACACCTTC. Full variable domain (rest looked up from reference TRBV18 and TRBJ1-2): NAGVMQNPRHLVRRRGQEARLRCSPMKGHSHVYWYRQLPEEGLKFMVYLQKENIIDESGMPKERFSAEFPKEGPSILRIQQVVRGDSAAYFCASSPGTGYGYTFGSGTRLTVV.

The V and J genes are TRBV5-6 and TRBJ2-7; the D gene is possibly TRBD1 (5 bases). Germline CDR1 is SGHDT and CDR2 is YYEEEE. Trimming took 3 bases from V and 1 from J, leaving 8 bases between them. This CDR3 is 13 amino acids long. The CDR3 is CASSSQGSYEQYF. In nucleotides, the CDR3 is TGTGCCAGCAGCTCGCAGGGTTCCTACGAGCAGTACTTC.

The chain couples TRBV6-1 to TRBJ1-5; D is unclear. Germline values: CDR1 MNHNS, CDR2 SASEGT. V gave up 6 bases and J gave up 1 base, with 7 bases separating them. The CDR3 loop spans 13 amino acids. CDR3 DNA sequence: TGTGCCAGCAGCGAACAGAGCAATCAGCCCCAGCATTTT. Protein product: CASSEQSNQPQHF.

The table lists this clone with a few counts. This chain links TRBV5-4 with TRBJ2-7; D is perhaps TRBD2 (5 bases). There are 11 residues in the CDR3. Germline CDR1 SGHNT, CDR2 YYREEE (reference sequence). Trimming removed 2 bases from V and 6 bases from J, with 6 bases in between. CDR3 loop: CASSFRGEQYF. DNA for the CDR3: TGTGCCAGCAGCTTTCGGGGCGAGCAGTACTTC.

A word on this clone: The same CDR3 can be traced to other DNA sequences in this sample. The J gene is TRBJ2-7, the V gene TRBV11-3; maybe TRBD1 (6 bases). Per the germline V gene, CDR1 is SGHNT and CDR2 is YENEEA. The V end was cut by 0 bases, the J end by 3 bases, with 15 bases between. The CDR3 spans 16 residues. CDR3 loop: CASSLEQGLGNYEQYF. The CDR3, as DNA: TGTGCCAGCAGCTTAGAACAGGGTTTGGGGAACTACGAGCAGTACTTC.

V usage is TRBV6-5 and J usage is TRBJ2-7, with 8 bases identical to TRBD2. The CDR3 extends over 12 amino acids. V shed 7 bases and J 11 bases; nucleotides not matched to a gene: 10. CDR1 and CDR2 (germline): MNHEY, SVGAGI. The CDR3 reads CASKAGLAREYF. In nucleotides, the CDR3 is TGTGCCAGCAAAGCAGGACTAGCTCGGGAGTACTTC.

The CDR3 loop is CASSRGLDEKLFF. CDR3 bases: TGTGCCAGCTCCAGGGGGCTCGATGAAAAACTGTTTTTT. The chain has TRBV7-2 and TRBJ1-4; TRBD1 matches at 8 bases. The germline gives CDR1 SGHTA, CDR2 FQGNSA. CDR3 length: 13 residues. J lost 6 bases, V lost 8 bases, and 5 bases had no gene match. Combining the CDR3 with reference TRBV7-2 and TRBJ1-4 gives the whole variable domain GAGVSQSPSNKVTEKGKDVELRCDPISGHTALYWYRQSLGQGLEFLIYFQGNSAPDKSGLPSDRFSAERTGGSVSTLTIQRTQQEDSAVYLCASSRGLDEKLFFGSGTQLSVL.

The chain employs TRBV6-5 and TRBJ2-7; 7 bases match TRBD1. Looked up from germline, CDR1 is MNHEY and CDR2 is SVGAGI. This CDR3 is 13 amino acids long. J gave up 5 bases and V 4 bases, and 5 bases lay outside the gene matches. In nucleotides, the CDR3 is TGTGCCAGCAGTTTCTCCGGGACAGACGAGCAGTACTTC. Its translation is CASSFSGTDEQYF.

This sequence joins TRBV2 and TRBJ2-7; 10 positions match TRBD2. Germline trimming cut 0 bases from V and 0 bases from J; bases unmatched to any gene: 14. The length of the CDR3 is 20 residues. Germline V gene lookup returns CDR1 SNHLY and CDR2 FYNNEI. CDR3 sequence (DNA): TGTGCCAGCAGTGAAGCGCTTCAGGATAGCGGGGGGCCCTCCTCCTACGAGCAGTACTTC. Translation gives CASSEALQDSGGPSSYEQYF.

The sample holds one count of this clone. The chain carries TRBV5-4 and TRBJ2-1, with D unresolved. CDR1 and CDR2 (germline): SGHNT, YYREEE (reference sequence). The ends were cut back, 4 bases at V and 8 bases at J, with 10 bases in the middle. CDR3 length equals 12 residues. The CDR3 reads CASSLTPHEQFF. Written as DNA, the CDR3 is TGTGCCAGCAGCCTGACACCGCATGAGCAGTTCTTC. The full variable domain, completed using reference TRBV5-4 and TRBJ2-1, is ETGVTQSPTHLIKTRGQQVTLRCSSQSGHNTVSWYQQALGQGPQFIFQYYREEENGRGNFPPRFSGLQFPNYSSELNVNALELDDSALYLCASSLTPHEQFFGPGTRLTVL.

This chain links TRBV29-1 with TRBJ2-1, with D possibly TRBD1 on 6 matching bases. CDR3 length: 11 residues. Trimming cost V 8 bases and J 5 bases, with 10 bases left between them. Germline values: CDR1 SQVTM, CDR2 ANQGSEA. The CDR3: CSSRGNNEQFF. CDR3 DNA sequence: TGCAGCTCGAGGGGGAACAATGAGCAGTTCTTC.